This entry describes one TCR beta chain. Its recognized antigen is unknown. Base-call qualities are not available, and no considerably larger clone is one nucleotide away. To sequence the TCRbeta CDR3 region, genomic DNA was isolated from the sorted cells. The immunoSEQ Assay was used to sequence the TCRbeta CDR3 regions. TCRdb took this table from immuneACCESS and kept in-frame rearrangements with V and J called. Such tables lack part of the clones; where checked against another copy, unresolved V genes explain under half of the gap, and the rest is unexplained. The table for this sample lists approximately 70,000 clones; 91% of them were counted only once. The biggest ten clones account for 1% to 1.2% of the sample. The source of the sample is a study of OX40 agonist ivuxolimab in advanced cancers. Regarding the study in general: Ivuxolimab, which targeted the costimulatory receptor OX40 (CD134), was an agonistic, fully human IgG2 monoclonal antibody. Intravenous ivuxolimab was administered to patients every 2 weeks at six dose levels: 0.01, 0.1, 0.3, 1.5, 3 and 10 mg/kg. Of the approximately 50 dose-escalation patients, hepatocellular carcinoma was present in around 20, melanoma in approximately 15, renal cell carcinoma in 9 and head and neck cancer in 9. In the dose-escalation cohort, roughly 82% of patients were male, and the mean age was 60 years with a range of roughly 23 to 79. Patients were allowed to have had prior anti-PD-1, anti-PD-L1 or anti-CTLA-4 therapy, and 40% of the dose-escalation patients had previously received checkpoint inhibitors. Partial responses were achieved by three dose-escalation patients, of whom one had hepatocellular carcinoma and two had cutaneous melanoma. The purpose of peripheral TCRbeta sequencing was to test whether ivuxolimab changed TCR sequence diversity and led to clonal T-cell expansion. The paper reports the monotherapy dose-escalation portion (N ≈ 50 patients) of the phase I ivuxolimab trial. Overall results and qualifications from the work: Low levels of normalized T-cell clonal expansion were also seen in some patients who did not respond. In partial responders in the 0.1-3.0 mg/kg groups, normalized peripheral clonal expansion was found to be among the lowest, especially among CD8+ T cells. The antigen specificity of the peripheral T cells that underwent clonal expansion was not determined. After ivuxolimab, CD8+ T cells had more expanded clones than CD4+ T cells on average. Clonal expansion of both CD4+ and CD8+ blood T cells was observed from baseline to week 6 at doses 0.1 to 3.0 mg/kg.

Patients with autoimmune disease history or receiving systemic immunosuppression were excluded from the trial. Peripheral blood for TCR sequencing was drawn from every dose cohort at baseline, at cycle 4 day 1 and at cycle 7 day 1. Samples were obtained from an open-label, multicenter, first-in-human phase I dose-escalation trial of ivuxolimab. Adults with locally advanced or metastatic melanoma, renal cell carcinoma, hepatocellular carcinoma or head and neck squamous cell carcinoma were enrolled in the trial. CD4+ and CD8+ T cells were sorted separately from peripheral blood before TCR sequencing. CDR1 SGHAT and CDR2 FQDESV were looked up in the germline V gene (reference sequence). V was cut back by 1 base and J by 6 bases, leaving a gap of 6 bases between them. The CDR3 holds 12 amino acids from the cysteine to the phenylalanine. Here the CDR3 DNA is all that survives: 36 bases in frame from base 1.

Material: CD4+ or CD8+ T cells sorted from blood, obtained in a trial of the OX40 agonist ivuxolimab. The V and J genes are TRBV11-1 and TRBJ1-2; the D segment cannot be called with confidence. The receptor was derived from an adult with an advanced solid tumor such as melanoma, head and neck, liver or kidney cancer. Here is the DNA: TGTGCCAGCAGCTTAGGATCGAATGGCTACACCTTC. This yields the protein CASSLGSNGYTF.